The sequence of this T cell receptor (beta chain) was determined in a study of shared clonotypes between healthy human individuals. At the level of the study: Sampling drew on donors who were two women and a few men aged 18 to 49.

It was across several immunoSEQ plates that each subset's genomic DNA was evenly split. Original processing methods: Junction-only sequences without quality scores came from ImmunoSEQ, so filtering differed. Measured with immunoSEQ multiplex PCR; TCRdb has only the in-frame clones, and not every one. V, J and clone size derive from that table, while D and trimming were established from the DNA sequence. The sample includes about 510,000 clones, around 79% seen only once; the top ten take 10% to 15%. The germline CDR1 and CDR2 sequences are SGHNT and YENEEA. V lost 5 bases, J lost 5 bases, and 9 bases lay in between. This CDR3 is 13 amino acids long.

Sequencing was done on a sample of PBMCs. The V and J genes are TRBV11-3 and TRBJ2-2; D not certain. The TCR comes from a woman between 40 and 55 years old in good health. Some clones in this sample may be carry-over from other donors' samples. The CDR3 sequence is CASSLESTGELFF. The CDR3 nucleotides read TGTGCCAGCAGCCTCGAGAGTACCGGGGAGCTGTTTTTT.